Each of the 22 T cell receptor beta chains below was sequenced from the same sample in a study of blood T cell repertoires in COVID-19. Sequencing was performed with immunoSEQ multiplex PCR; in TCRdb, only in-frame clones are kept and a portion is missing. The table records about 210,000 clones, 85% of them present only once. The source material was PBMCs or T cells enriched from blood (not recorded which). The receptors shown here come from a middle-aged man who had recovered from COVID-19.

This clone was observed once. The chain links TRBV28 to TRBJ1-4, with TRBD1 matching 7 bases. The germline V gene encodes CDR1 MDHEN and CDR2 SYDVKM. V trimming: 3 bases; J trimming: 10 bases; junction bases outside the gene matches: 11. The CDR3 totals 15 residues. The CDR3 sequence: CASSLDRTDTGKLFF. The CDR3 bases are TGTGCCAGCAGTTTGGACAGGACAGACACAGGAAAACTGTTTTTT.

Only one count was recorded for this clone. The chain links TRBV19 to TRBJ2-3, with D possibly TRBD1 on 6 matching bases. V was clipped by 0 bases and J by 5 bases, with 15 bases between them. The V gene's germline CDR1 is LNHDA and CDR2 SQIVND (reference sequence). This CDR3 spans 16 amino acids. The CDR3 spells CASSIDARQGRDTQYF. CDR3 sequence (DNA): TGTGCCAGTAGTATAGACGCGCGGCAGGGGAGAGATACGCAGTATTTT.

V gene TRBV5-1 combines with J gene TRBJ2-7; 11 bases agree with TRBD1. CDR1 is SGHRS, CDR2 YFSETQ, per germline. The trim removed 3 bases at V and 4 bases at J, leaving 9 bases unmatched. This CDR3 has 16 residues. CDR3 amino acids: CASSSWADRGHYEQYF. CDR3 nucleotide sequence: TGCGCCAGCAGCTCCTGGGCGGACAGGGGGCATTACGAGCAGTACTTC.

The chain combines TRBV27 with TRBJ2-7, with D perhaps matching TRBD1 (6 bases). Germline CDR1 and CDR2: MNHEY and SMNVEV (reference sequence). The CDR3 sequence is 14 residues long. V lost 4 bases and J lost 3, with 13 bases in between. DNA of the CDR3: TGTGCCAGCAGTTCATCGGGACACAACTACGAGCAGTACTTC. Its translation is CASSSSGHNYEQYF.

The V call is TRBV7-2, the J call TRBJ1-2, with 7 positions matching TRBD1. V lost 1 base and J lost 4; bases outside the gene matches: 3. The CDR3 loop spans 14 amino acids. From germline, CDR1 is SGHTA and CDR2 FQGNSA. For the CDR3, the DNA is TGTGCCAGCAGCTTAGAGGGGGCGGTCTATGGCTACACCTTC. It codes for CASSLEGAVYGYTF.

This rearrangement joins TRBV6-5 to TRBJ1-5, with 7 nucleotides matching TRBD1. V shed 6 bases, J shed 5 bases, and the junction held 10 bases outside the gene matches. The CDR3 is made up of 15 amino acids. Germline lookup yields CDR1 MNHEY and CDR2 SVGAGI. In DNA, the CDR3 is TGTGCCAGCAGAAGAACCGGGACAGTTTATCAGCCCCAGCATTTT. Its protein product is CASRRTGTVYQPQHF.

This chain joins TRBV18 and TRBJ2-5; 9 bases are a match to TRBD1. Trimming at V came to 6 bases and at J to 4 bases, leaving 18 bases not matched to a gene. CDR3 length: 18 residues. Germline V gene lookup returns CDR1 KGHSH and CDR2 LQKENI. CDR3: CASSTPLMDRGLLETQYF. The DNA for the CDR3 is TGTGCCAGCTCCACACCTCTTATGGACAGGGGACTCCTAGAGACCCAGTACTTC.

The rearrangement links TRBV24-1 to TRBJ2-2; TRBD2 might be the D (5 bases). The CDR3 totals 16 residues. The germline V and J ends were trimmed by 3 bases and 5 bases, with 15 bases remaining between them. CDR1 is KGHDR and CDR2 is SFDVKD in the germline V gene. The CDR3 is CATSDARSGETGELFF. The CDR3, as DNA: TGTGCCACCAGTGATGCAAGAAGCGGCGAAACCGGGGAGCTGTTTTTT.

This clone was found a few times. The genes are TRBV10-2 and TRBJ1-5, with 12 bases aligning to TRBD1. The CDR3 sequence is 15 residues long. Germline values: CDR1 WSHSY, CDR2 SAAADI. The V and J ends lost 8 bases and 5 bases, in that order; junction bases with no gene match: 7. CDR3 in DNA: TGCGCCAGCTCTCTCGGGACAGGGGGCGATCAGCCCCAGCATTTT. It specifies CASSLGTGGDQPQHF.

This chain uses TRBV3-1 (or the pseudogene TRBV3-2) with TRBJ2-2, with D perhaps TRBD1 (6 bases). V was shortened by 4 bases and J by 6 bases, with 18 bases between the two germline ends. The CDR3 runs to 16 residues. Germline assignment: CDR1 LGHDT and CDR2 YNNKEL (reference sequence). The CDR3 nucleotides read TGTGCCAGCAGCCCCAATGACAGGAAATGGGCCGGGGAGCTGTTTTTT. Its translation: CASSPNDRKWAGELFF.

CDR3 coding DNA: TGTGCCAGCAGCTTGGGTATTGACTATGGCTACACCTTC. It translates to CASSLGIDYGYTF. The chain links TRBV5-5 to TRBJ1-2; D is undetermined. The CDR3 spans 13 residues. Germline CDR1 reads SGHKS; CDR2 reads YYEKEE (reference sequence). Trimming took 0 bases from V and 3 from J, leaving 6 bases between them.

This chain joins TRBV25-1 and TRBJ2-2, with TRBD2 matching over 10 bases. Losses at the gene ends were 6 bases for V and 6 bases for J; bases not matched to a gene: 4. The CDR3 contains 14 residues. Germline V gene lookup returns CDR1 MGHDK and CDR2 SYGVNS. The CDR3 sequence is CASRSGTSAGELFF. CDR3 sequence (DNA): TGTGCCAGCAGGAGCGGGACTAGCGCCGGGGAGCTGTTTTTT. Variable domain in full (rest from reference TRBV25-1 and TRBJ2-2): EADIYQTPRYLVIGTGKKITLECSQTMGHDKMYWYQQDPGMELHLIHYSYGVNSTEKGDLSSESTVSRIRTEHFPLTLESARPSHTSQYLCASRSGTSAGELFFGEGSRLTVL.

The genes are TRBV5-5 and TRBJ1-5, with a possible D match to TRBD1 (6 bases). Trimming took 3 bases from V and 6 from J, leaving 16 bases between them. Germline CDR1 reads SGHKS; CDR2 reads YYEKEE (reference sequence). The CDR3 totals 15 residues. CDR3 nucleotides: TGTGCCAGCAGCTCATCAGGGGCCCCGGGTCAGCCCCAGCATTTT. This sequence encodes CASSSSGAPGQPQHF.

The chain is built from TRBV2 and TRBJ2-6; D not resolved. The CDR3 spans 16 residues. Looked up from germline, CDR1 is SNHLY and CDR2 is FYNNEI. V gave up 7 bases and J gave up 4 bases, with 17 bases separating them. DNA for the CDR3: TGTGCCAGCAACCTCCAGGCGACACTGGGGGCCAACGTCCTGACTTTC. This encodes CASNLQATLGANVLTF. Filled out from reference TRBV2 and TRBJ2-6, the complete variable domain reads EPEVTQTPSHQVTQMGQEVILRCVPISNHLYFYWYRQILGQKVEFLVSFYNNEISEKSEIFDDQFSVERPDGSNFTLKIRSTKLEDSAMYFCASNLQATLGANVLTFGAGSRLTVL.

The genes are TRBV5-8 and TRBJ1-2, with D hard to call. Germline values: CDR1 SGHTS, CDR2 YDEGEE. Between the trimmed V and J ends, which lost 0 bases and 0 bases, there was a span of 9 bases. The CDR3 has 15 amino acids. In DNA form, the CDR3 reads TGTGCCAGCAGCTTGGGAGGCAGTACTAACTATGGCTACACCTTC. Protein: CASSLGGSTNYGYTF.

This sequence joins TRBV10-1 and TRBJ1-1, with 8 bases fitting TRBD1. Germline loops: CDR1 WNHNN, CDR2 SYGVQD (reference sequence). This CDR3 has 15 amino acids. Germline trimming cut 3 bases from V and 5 bases from J; bases unmatched to any gene: 8. CDR3: CASSEGVTGVTEAFF. As DNA, the CDR3 is TGCGCCAGCAGTGAAGGCGTGACAGGGGTAACTGAAGCTTTCTTT.

The chain is built from TRBV29-1 and TRBJ2-7; D might be TRBD1 (6 bases). CDR1 is SQVTM, CDR2 ANQGSEA, per germline. V dropped 4 bases and J dropped 7 bases, with 20 bases sitting between them. The CDR3 loop spans 14 amino acids. CDR3 residues: CSVGRGTGSREQYF. Here the CDR3 DNA reads TGCAGCGTTGGAAGAGGTACAGGGTCTCGGGAGCAGTACTTC.

The chain links TRBV4-1 to TRBJ2-7, with TRBD2 matching over 8 bases. This CDR3 has 16 amino acids. The ends lost 4 bases at V and 0 bases at J; junction bases unmatched: 8. Germline-derived CDR1 and CDR2 are MGHRA and YSYEKL. CDR3 in DNA: TGCGCCAGCAGCCGCCTGCTAGCGGGTGGCTCCTACGAGCAGTACTTC. Protein: CASSRLLAGGSYEQYF.

CDR3 coding DNA: TGTGCCAGCAGCCAACAGGGGACTGGAAACACCATATATTTT. It specifies CASSQQGTGNTIYF. The chain uses TRBV3-1 (or the pseudogene TRBV3-2) and TRBJ1-3; perhaps TRBD1 as D (6 bases). CDR1 and CDR2 from the germline V gene are LGHDT and YNNKEL (reference sequence). V lost 2 bases and J lost 2, with 7 bases in between. The CDR3 has 14 amino acids.

The rearrangement uses TRBV7-2 and TRBJ2-7; D possibly corresponds to TRBD2 (5 bases). The V gene lost 4 bases and the J gene lost 4 bases, with 14 bases spanning the gap. Germline V gene data show CDR1 as SGHTA and CDR2 as FQGNSA. The CDR3 is 14 amino acids. CDR3 region: CASSSRGGRYEQYF. As DNA, the CDR3 is TGTGCCAGCAGCTCCCGTGGCGGGCGGTACGAGCAGTACTTC.

The V and J genes are TRBV7-8 and TRBJ2-2, with 14 positions matching TRBD2. Germline V lookup: CDR1 SGHVS, CDR2 FQNEAQ. The ends lost 4 bases at V and 6 bases at J; junction bases unmatched: 10. The CDR3 is made up of 18 amino acids. CDR3 nucleotide sequence: TGTGCCAGCAGCTACTACCGAAGACTAGCGGGAGGGCCCGGGGAGCTGTTTTTT. As protein: CASSYYRRLAGGPGELFF.

The genes are TRBV11-1 and TRBJ2-7; D perhaps matches TRBD1 (6 bases). V dropped 4 bases and J dropped 0 bases, with 13 bases sitting between them. CDR1 SGHAT and CDR2 FQDESV come from the germline V gene (reference sequence). The CDR3 is 15 residues long. The CDR3 DNA reads as TGTGCCAGCAGCTCGACCGGGACATCCTCCTACGAGCAGTACTTC. This gives the protein CASSSTGTSSYEQYF.